This TCR beta chain was retrieved from a study of cytomegalovirus exposure and HLA in healthy donors. As for this clone: Its antigen is currently unknown.

The CDR3 covers 17 residues. The V end was cut by 1 base, the J end by 4 bases, with 17 bases between. Per the germline V gene, CDR1 is SEHNR and CDR2 is FQNEAQ (reference sequence). Whole-study results and caveats: Researchers reported that three CMV-associated chains were confirmed in vitro as CMV antigen-specific. More than 15,000 TCR beta sequences were associated with HLA alleles at 0.05 false discovery rate in a later analysis.

PCR employed 60 Vbeta and 13 Jbeta primers. Libraries were prepared by immunoSEQ multiplex PCR; TCRdb keeps only in-frame clonotypes and omits some of them. The sample contains 100,000 or so clones, roughly 79% of which appear only once. Input material: PBMCs. V and J are TRBV7-9 and TRBJ2-1, with D possibly TRBD2 on 6 matching bases. The source of this sequence is a male donor in good health and CMV-seronegative. CDR3 loop: CASSLGGEGLGYNEQFF. The CDR3 DNA reads as TGTGCCAGCAGCTTAGGGGGGGAAGGGCTCGGATACAATGAGCAGTTCTTC.